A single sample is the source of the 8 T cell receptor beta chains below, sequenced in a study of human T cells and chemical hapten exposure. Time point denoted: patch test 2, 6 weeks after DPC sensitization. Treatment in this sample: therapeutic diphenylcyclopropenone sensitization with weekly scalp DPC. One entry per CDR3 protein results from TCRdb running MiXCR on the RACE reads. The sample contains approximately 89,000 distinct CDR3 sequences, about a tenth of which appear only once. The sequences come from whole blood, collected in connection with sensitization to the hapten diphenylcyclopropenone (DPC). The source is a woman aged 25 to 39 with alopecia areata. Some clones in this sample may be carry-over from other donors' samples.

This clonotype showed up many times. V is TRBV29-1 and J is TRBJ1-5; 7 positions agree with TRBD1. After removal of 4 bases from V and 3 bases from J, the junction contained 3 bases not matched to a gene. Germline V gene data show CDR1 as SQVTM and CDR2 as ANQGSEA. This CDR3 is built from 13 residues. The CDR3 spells CSVGTGHNQPQHF. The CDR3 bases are TGCAGCGTTGGGACAGGACACAATCAGCCCCAGCATTTT.

The CDR3 DNA reads as TGTGCCAGCAATTTTTACACCTACGAGCAGTACTTC. It encodes CASNFYTYEQYF. This chain connects TRBV28 to TRBJ2-7; D not resolved. In germline, CDR1 is MDHEN, CDR2 SYDVKM. Trimming removed 7 bases at V and 2 bases at J, with 9 bases between. The CDR3 contains 12 residues.

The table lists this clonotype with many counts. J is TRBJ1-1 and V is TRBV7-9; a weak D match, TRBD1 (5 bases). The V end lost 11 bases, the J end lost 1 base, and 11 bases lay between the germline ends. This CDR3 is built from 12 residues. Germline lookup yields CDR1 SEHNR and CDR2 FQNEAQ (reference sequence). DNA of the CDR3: TGTGCCGTCCAAACAGGGAACACTGAAGCTTTCTTT. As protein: CAVQTGNTEAFF.

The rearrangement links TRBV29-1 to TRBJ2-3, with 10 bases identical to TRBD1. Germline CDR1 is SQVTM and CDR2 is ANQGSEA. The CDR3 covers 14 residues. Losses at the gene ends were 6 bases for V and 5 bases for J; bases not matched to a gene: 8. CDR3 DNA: TGCAGCGTGGGACAGGGGAATTTAGAAGATACGCAGTATTTT. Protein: CSVGQGNLEDTQYF.

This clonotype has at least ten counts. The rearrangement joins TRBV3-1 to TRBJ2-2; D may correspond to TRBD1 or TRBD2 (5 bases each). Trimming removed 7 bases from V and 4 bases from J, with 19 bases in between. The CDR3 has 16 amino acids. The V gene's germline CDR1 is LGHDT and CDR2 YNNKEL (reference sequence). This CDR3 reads CASTRTGPSGTGELFF. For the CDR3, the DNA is TGTGCCAGCACGAGGACGGGACCTTCCGGCACCGGGGAGCTGTTTTTT.

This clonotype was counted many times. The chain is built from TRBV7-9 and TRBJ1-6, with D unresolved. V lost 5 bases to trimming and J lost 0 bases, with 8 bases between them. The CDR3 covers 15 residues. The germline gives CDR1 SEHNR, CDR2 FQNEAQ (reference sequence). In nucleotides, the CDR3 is TGTGCCAGCAGCCCCGGCGTCTCCTATAATTCACCCCTCCACTTT. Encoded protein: CASSPGVSYNSPLHF.

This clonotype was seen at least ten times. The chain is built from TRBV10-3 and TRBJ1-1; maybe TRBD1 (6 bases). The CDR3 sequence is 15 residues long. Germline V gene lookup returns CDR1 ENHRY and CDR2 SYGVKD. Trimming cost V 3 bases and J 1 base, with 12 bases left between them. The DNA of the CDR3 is TGTGCCATCAGTGACTCAGGACAGCCGAACACTGAAGCTTTCTTT. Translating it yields CAISDSGQPNTEAFF.

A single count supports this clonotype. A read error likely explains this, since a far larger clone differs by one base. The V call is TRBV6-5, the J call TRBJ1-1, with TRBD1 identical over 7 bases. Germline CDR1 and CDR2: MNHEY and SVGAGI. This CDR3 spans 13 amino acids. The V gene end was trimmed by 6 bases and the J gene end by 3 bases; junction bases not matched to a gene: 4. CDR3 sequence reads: CASSRDRDTEAFF. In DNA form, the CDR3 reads TGTGCCAGCAGCCGAGACAGGGACACTGAAGCTTTCTTT.